Detailed here is one TCR beta chain. What it recognizes is unknown. TCRdb used MiXCR to reprocess the 5' RACE reads, holding one entry per CDR3 protein. The table includes about 300,000 distinct CDR3 sequences, roughly 4% detected once. The sample is drawn from a study of T cells after yellow fever vaccination. Study observations and caveats: The presence of abundant clonotypes contaminating from the bulk population was possible in FACS-sorted repertoires.

Germline V gene lookup returns CDR1 SNHLY and CDR2 FYNNEI. V trimming: 4 bases; J trimming: 7 bases; junction bases outside the gene matches: 3. The CDR3 runs 12 residues. This chain uses TRBV2 with TRBJ1-1; 7 bases are shared with TRBD1. This clonotype was obtained from a young man who received the YFV17D yellow fever vaccine. The material sequenced was PBMCs, taken 5 days after the yellow fever booster vaccination. CDR3 residues: CASSGQGFEAFF. The CDR3 DNA is TGTGCCAGCAGTGGACAGGGTTTTGAAGCTTTCTTT.